This passage covers 24 T cell receptor beta chains from one sample sequenced in a study of cytomegalovirus exposure and HLA in healthy donors. Vbeta (60) and Jbeta (13) primers were used in the PCR. Only in-frame clones appear in the TCRdb table, and some are missing; sequencing was by immunoSEQ multiplex PCR. Of some 140,000 clones in the sample, 80% were seen once. Sample: PBMCs. The receptors stem from a male donor in good health and CMV-seropositive.

This clone was seen more than once but under ten times. The gene calls are TRBV7-9 and TRBJ1-1, with 8 bases lining up with TRBD1. V was clipped by 5 bases and J by 5 bases; unmatched bases: 4. The CDR3 contains 13 residues. The V gene's germline CDR1 is SEHNR and CDR2 FQNEAQ (reference sequence). The CDR3, as DNA: TGTGCCAGCAGCCCAGGGGACAGGACTGAAGCTTTCTTT. It encodes CASSPGDRTEAFF.

V usage is TRBV25-1 and J usage is TRBJ1-2; possible D gene TRBD1, 5 bases. CDR3 length: 13 residues. CDR1 is MGHDK and CDR2 is SYGVNS in the germline V gene. V was cut by 5 bases and J by 7 bases, with 14 bases left in between. CDR3 coding DNA: TGTGCCAGCAGTACACCCTACGACAGTGGCTACACCTTC. This gives the protein CASSTPYDSGYTF.

V gene TRBV5-4 combines with J gene TRBJ1-2; no definite D call. This CDR3 is 14 amino acids long. V lost 1 base and J 2 bases, leaving 9 bases between the germline ends. CDR1 and CDR2 (germline): SGHNT, YYREEE (reference sequence). The CDR3 DNA reads as TGTGCCAGCAGCTTGATGGCGGGAAACTATGGCTACACCTTC. Amino acid sequence: CASSLMAGNYGYTF.

The chain has TRBV4-1 and TRBJ1-1, with 7 bases aligning to TRBD1. The CDR3 extends over 16 amino acids. Trimming took 1 base from V and 1 from J; bases not matched to a gene: 6. Germline V gene sequence: CDR1 MGHRA, CDR2 YSYEKL. The CDR3: CASSQARQGRNTEAFF. In DNA form, the CDR3 reads TGCGCCAGCAGCCAAGCCCGACAGGGTCGGAACACTGAAGCTTTCTTT.

The chain joins TRBV11-1 to TRBJ2-6; 8 bases agree with TRBD2. V was clipped by 1 base and J by 0 bases; unmatched bases: 5. Germline lookup yields CDR1 SGHAT and CDR2 FQDESV (reference sequence). The CDR3 has 18 amino acids. The CDR3, as DNA: TGTGCCAGCAGCTTAGGACGAAGCGGGAGCTCTGGGGCCAACGTCCTGACTTTC. This encodes CASSLGRSGSSGANVLTF.

The chain joins TRBV9 to TRBJ2-2, with D unresolved. Trimming pared 3 bases from V and 7 bases from J, leaving 7 bases between. CDR3 length: 12 residues. The germline V gene has CDR1 SGDLS and CDR2 YYNGEE. CDR3 in amino acids: CASSGAGGELFF. The CDR3 DNA sequence: TGTGCCAGCAGCGGCGCCGGCGGGGAGCTGTTTTTT.

In this sample, this clone turned up once. This chain uses TRBV6-6 with TRBJ2-2; no clear D. Trimming removed 2 bases from V and 4 bases from J, with 5 bases in between. Germline V lookup: CDR1 MNHNY, CDR2 SVGAGI (reference sequence). This CDR3 is built from 13 residues. The CDR3 sequence: CASSYTVTGELFF. The CDR3, as DNA: TGTGCCAGCAGTTACACGGTCACCGGGGAGCTGTTTTTT.

This chain joins TRBV5-4 and TRBJ2-3, with D maybe TRBD1 (7 bases). This CDR3 is 17 amino acids long. V dropped 2 bases and J dropped 0 bases, with 16 bases sitting between them. CDR1 and CDR2 (germline): SGHNT, YYREEE (reference sequence). CDR3 DNA: TGTGCCAGCAGCTTTAAGGAGGGGGCTAGAAGCACAGATACGCAGTATTTT. Translation gives CASSFKEGARSTDTQYF.

This clone was picked up a small number of times. The chain is built from TRBV28 and TRBJ2-7; 13 positions agree with TRBD2. The CDR3 totals 16 residues. Germline trimming cut 4 bases from V and 3 bases from J; bases unmatched to any gene: 6. Germline V lookup: CDR1 MDHEN, CDR2 SYDVKM. The CDR3: CASSSDTSGRDYEQYF. The CDR3 coding sequence is TGTGCCAGCAGTTCGGATACTAGCGGGAGGGACTACGAGCAGTACTTC.

V gene TRBV4-2 combines with J gene TRBJ2-2, with TRBD2 matching 8 bases. Germline V gene lookup returns CDR1 LGHNA and CDR2 YNFKEQ. The CDR3 contains 16 residues. With 4 bases clipped from V and 6 bases from J, the junction kept 10 bases outside the gene matches. CDR3 residues: CASSPFAGGLAGELFF. The CDR3, as DNA: TGTGCCAGCAGCCCCTTCGCGGGAGGATTGGCCGGGGAGCTGTTTTTT.

The chain is built from TRBV6-5 and TRBJ1-4; D call uncertain. CDR3 length: 15 amino acids. The germline V gene encodes CDR1 MNHEY and CDR2 SVGAGI. V gave up 5 bases and J gave up 8 bases, with 18 bases separating them. The CDR3 nucleotides are TGTGCCAGCAGTCCTAAATACCGGAAGAGGGAAAAACTGTTTTTT. Its protein is CASSPKYRKREKLFF.

The rearrangement uses TRBV25-1 and TRBJ1-4; TRBD1 agrees at 10 bases. V gave up 4 bases and J gave up 8 bases; unmatched junction bases: 4. Germline V gives CDR1 MGHDK, CDR2 SYGVNS. The CDR3 length is 14 residues. CDR3 bases: TGTGCCAGCAGTGGACAGGGGGCGGGGGAAAAACTGTTTTTT. This sequence encodes CASSGQGAGEKLFF. Complete variable domain (other parts from reference TRBV25-1 and TRBJ1-4): EADIYQTPRYLVIGTGKKITLECSQTMGHDKMYWYQQDPGMELHLIHYSYGVNSTEKGDLSSESTVSRIRTEHFPLTLESARPSHTSQYLCASSGQGAGEKLFFGSGTQLSVL.

V gene TRBV19 combines with J gene TRBJ2-7; 7 bases agree with TRBD2. With 6 bases clipped from V and 2 bases from J, the junction kept 4 bases outside the gene matches. Germline V gene data show CDR1 as LNHDA and CDR2 as SQIVND (reference sequence). The CDR3 has 13 amino acids. The CDR3 is CASRSRGTYEQYF. The CDR3, as DNA: TGTGCCAGTAGGTCGCGGGGGACCTACGAGCAGTACTTC.

The rearrangement links TRBV9 to TRBJ2-5; D is unresolved. Germline CDR1 and CDR2: SGDLS and YYNGEE. Trimming removed 3 bases from V and 5 bases from J, with 8 bases in between. CDR3 size: 12 residues. The CDR3 DNA is TGTGCCAGCAGCGGAGTGGAGGAGACCCAGTACTTC. Its protein product is CASSGVEETQYF.

The chain employs TRBV4-1 and TRBJ1-2, with a possible D match to TRBD1 (6 bases). CDR1 and CDR2 (germline): MGHRA, YSYEKL. With 1 base removed from V and 8 bases from J, the gap between germline ends came to 14 bases. The CDR3 contains 14 residues. CDR3 in amino acids: CASSQAGVSGGYTF. The CDR3 DNA is TGCGCCAGCAGCCAAGCAGGGGTTTCTGGCGGCTACACCTTC.

The chain is built from TRBV29-1 and TRBJ2-1, with D unresolved. Germline-derived CDR1 and CDR2 are SQVTM and ANQGSEA. V lost 3 bases, J lost 7 bases, and 10 bases lay in between. This CDR3 contains 12 residues. CDR3 residues: CSVDDARNEQFF. The CDR3 bases are TGCAGCGTTGATGATGCGAGGAATGAGCAGTTCTTC.

This chain links TRBV12-5 with TRBJ2-1, with a possible D match to TRBD2 (5 bases). Germline V gene sequence: CDR1 LGHNT, CDR2 FRNRAP. V lost 1 base, J lost 6 bases, and 31 bases lay in between. The CDR3 has 21 residues. In nucleotides, the CDR3 is TGTGCTAGTGGTTTGGGCAAACCAGGCCAACGGTCGGCTTTCGGGATCAATGAGCAGTTCTTC. Protein: CASGLGKPGQRSAFGINEQFF. Variable domain in full (rest from reference TRBV12-5 and TRBJ2-1): DARVTQTPRHKVTEMGQEVTMRCQPILGHNTVFWYRQTMMQGLELLAYFRNRAPLDDSGMPKDRFSAEMPDATLATLKIQPSEPRDSAVYFCASGLGKPGQRSAFGINEQFFGPGTRLTVL.

The rearrangement uses TRBV6-4 and TRBJ2-1, with 10 bases that match TRBD2. CDR1 MRHNA and CDR2 SNTAGT come from the germline V gene. V shed 3 bases, J shed 9 bases, and the junction held 8 bases outside the gene matches. The CDR3 covers 15 residues. CDR3 amino acids: CASSESGGAEFEQFF. For the CDR3, the DNA is TGTGCCAGCAGTGAGAGCGGGGGGGCTGAATTTGAGCAGTTCTTC.

Here the CDR3 DNA reads TGTGCCAGCAGCTTAGTACAGGGGGGCCTTGGCAGGGAGCTGTTTTTT. This codes for CASSLVQGGLGRELFF. The chain employs TRBV11-2 and TRBJ2-2; TRBD1 matches 8 bases. The CDR3 totals 16 residues. Per germline, CDR1 SGHAT and CDR2 FQNNGV. Unmatched junction bases numbered 10, after V lost 1 base and J lost 9 bases.

The rearrangement joins TRBV9 to TRBJ2-2; TRBD1 is a possible D gene (5 bases). V lost 0 bases and J 7 bases, leaving 13 bases between the germline ends. From germline, CDR1 is SGDLS and CDR2 YYNGEE. The CDR3 has 15 amino acids. The CDR3 here is CASSVDAGKVGELFF. In nucleotides, the CDR3 is TGTGCCAGCAGCGTAGATGCAGGGAAGGTCGGGGAGCTGTTTTTT.

This clone was detected only once. V and J are TRBV9 and TRBJ2-7; a weak D match, TRBD2 (5 bases). Between the trimmed V and J ends, which lost 4 bases and 0 bases, there was a span of 14 bases. CDR1 and CDR2 from the germline V gene are SGDLS and YYNGEE. The CDR3 extends over 15 amino acids. The CDR3 loop reads CASSPRGTASYEQYF. The CDR3 DNA follows: TGTGCCAGCAGCCCCCGGGGTACAGCCTCCTACGAGCAGTACTTC.

The chain has TRBV5-4 and TRBJ1-1, with D perhaps TRBD1 (5 bases). CDR1 is SGHNT, CDR2 YYREEE, per germline (reference sequence). This CDR3 comprises 14 residues. V gave up 4 bases and J gave up 0 bases, with 10 bases separating them. In DNA form, the CDR3 reads TGTGCCAGCAGCCGGACAACGATGAACACTGAAGCTTTCTTT. It is translated as CASSRTTMNTEAFF.

The chain employs TRBV9 and TRBJ2-5; 15 nucleotides line up with TRBD2. Unmatched junction bases numbered 16, after V lost 2 bases and J lost 2 bases. CDR1 and CDR2 (germline): SGDLS, YYNGEE. The CDR3 has 21 residues. CDR3 loop: CASSVSPPGLAGGVWQETQYF. The CDR3, as DNA: TGTGCCAGCAGCGTTTCACCACCGGGACTAGCGGGGGGAGTCTGGCAAGAGACCCAGTACTTC.

The chain combines TRBV9 with TRBJ1-3; 7 bases line up with TRBD1. With V trimmed by 5 bases and J by 0 bases, 11 bases remained unmatched. This CDR3 region has 17 residues. CDR1 is SGDLS, CDR2 YYNGEE, per germline. The CDR3 DNA is TGTGCCAGCAGTAGAGACAGGGATGCGGTCTCTGGAAACACCATATATTTT. This encodes CASSRDRDAVSGNTIYF.